These T cell receptor beta chains were read from a single sample in a study of technical replicates of blood from a few donors. Here immunoSEQ multiplex PCR was the method, and the copy in TCRdb shows in-frame clones only, minus some. The table has over 65,000 clones, about 98% seen once. What was sequenced was T cells isolated from PBMCs. These TCRs come from a human donor in good health. The CDR3 runs from the conserved cysteine through the conserved F or W. D genes are given only for firm matches. Clone sizes are given selectively: once, few, many, or a class where the clone is expanded.

j_call v_call d_call clone_size cdr3_aa cdr3_nt
TRBJ2-7 TRBV20-1 NA NA CAKTRDYEQYF TGCGCCAAAACTAGGGACTACGAGCAGTACTTC
TRBJ1-1 TRBV9 NA NA CASSVEAGWTEAFF TGTGCCAGCAGCGTAGAAGCAGGTTGGACTGAAGCTTTCTTT
TRBJ2-7 TRBV6-5 NA NA CASSFDSHSYEQYF TGTGCCAGCAGTTTCGACAGCCACTCCTACGAGCAGTACTTC
TRBJ2-7 TRBV5-1 TRBD1 NA CASSSGTGGDEQYF TGCGCCAGCAGCTCCGGGACAGGGGGCGACGAGCAGTACTTC
TRBJ1-4 TRBV4-1 NA NA CASSLRGGAATNEKLFF TGCGCCAGCAGCCTAAGGGGGGGGGCAGCGACTAATGAAAAACTGTTTTTT
TRBJ1-2 TRBV7-2 NA NA CASRRKTLALYGYTF TGTGCCAGCAGAAGAAAAACCTTAGCCCTATATGGCTACACCTTC
TRBJ2-1 TRBV29-1 TRBD1 NA CSVVGTGEDSYNEQFF TGCAGCGTTGTCGGGACAGGTGAGGATTCCTACAATGAGCAGTTCTTC
TRBJ2-1 TRBV10-2 TRBD2 NA CASSETGLGNEQFF TGCGCCAGCAGTGAAACCGGACTAGGCAATGAGCAGTTCTTC
TRBJ2-7 TRBV2 NA NA CASTVLQGPNEQYF TGTGCCAGCACAGTGCTACAGGGTCCGAACGAGCAGTACTTC
TRBJ1-4 TRBV4-1 TRBD1 NA CASRQPGTGNEKLFF TGCGCCAGCAGACAACCGGGGACAGGGAATGAAAAACTGTTTTTT
TRBJ1-3 TRBV4-1 TRBD1 NA CASSPTGSRNTIYF TGCGCCAGCAGCCCGACAGGGTCAAGAAACACCATATATTTT
TRBJ2-3 TRBV5-4 NA NA CASSLVTLSTDTQYF TGTGCCAGCAGCTTGGTAACTCTCAGCACAGATACGCAGTATTTT
TRBJ1-6 TRBV6-1 TRBD1 NA CASSERDRGRSPLHF TGTGCCAGCAGTGAGCGGGACAGGGGGCGATCACCCCTCCACTTT
TRBJ2-1 TRBV29-1 NA NA CSVAGRLYNEQFF TGCAGCGTGGCAGGGCGACTTTACAATGAGCAGTTCTTC
TRBJ2-6 TRBV19 TRBD2 NA CASSYMGLAGPSGANVLTF TGTGCCAGTAGTTATATGGGGCTAGCGGGGCCCTCTGGGGCCAACGTCCTGACTTTC
TRBJ1-1 TRBV27 NA NA CATQLTTNTEAFF TGTGCCACCCAACTCACCACGAACACTGAAGCTTTCTTT
TRBJ2-1 TRBV7-8 TRBD2 NA CASSLPAGLAGGYNEQFF TGTGCCAGCAGCTTACCCGCAGGACTAGCGGGAGGATACAATGAGCAGTTCTTC
TRBJ1-1 TRBV6-1 TRBD1 NA CASSDGTEPEAFF TGTGCCAGCAGTGACGGGACAGAACCTGAAGCTTTCTTT
TRBJ2-5 TRBV4-2 TRBD2 NA CASSQTPGLVTKTQYF TGTGCCAGCAGCCAAACCCCGGGACTAGTTACGAAGACCCAGTACTTC
TRBJ2-2 TRBV27 NA NA CASSLSRVGELFF TGTGCCAGCAGTTTATCGCGAGTCGGGGAGCTGTTTTTT
TRBJ1-2 TRBV6-1 TRBD1 NA CASSENRGNYGYTF TGTGCCAGCAGTGAGAACAGGGGTAACTATGGCTACACCTTC
TRBJ1-1 TRBV10-3 TRBD1 once CAISRGPDTEAFF TGTGCCATCAGCAGGGGGCCGGACACTGAAGCTTTCTTT
TRBJ2-6 TRBV28 TRBD1 NA CASSFQFSGQGTSGANVLTF TGTGCCAGCAGTTTTCAATTTTCGGGACAGGGCACCTCTGGGGCCAACGTCCTGACTTTC
TRBJ2-1 TRBV27 TRBD2 NA CASIRASGVYNEQFF TGTGCCAGCATTCGGGCTAGCGGGGTCTACAATGAGCAGTTCTTC
TRBJ2-5 TRBV7-2 TRBD2 NA CASSTAGGPAWTQYF TGTGCCAGCAGCACAGCGGGAGGGCCCGCTTGGACCCAGTACTTC
TRBJ2-3 TRBV15 NA NA CATSRGRNGDTQYF TGTGCCACCAGCAGGGGGAGGAATGGAGATACGCAGTATTTT
TRBJ2-7 TRBV5-1 TRBD2 NA CASSKGLAGVTYEQYF TGCGCCAGCAGCAAAGGACTAGCGGGTGTCACCTACGAGCAGTACTTC
TRBJ2-7 TRBV25-1 NA few CASSATGEGFYGQYF TGTGCCAGCAGTGCGACAGGGGAGGGGTTCTACGGGCAGTACTTC
TRBJ1-2 TRBV5-1 TRBD1 NA CASSPTGGGNYGYTF TGCGCCAGCAGCCCGACAGGGGGCGGTAACTATGGCTACACCTTC
TRBJ2-1 TRBV5-1 TRBD2 NA CASGLAVGRNEQFF TGCGCCAGCGGACTAGCAGTTGGGAGAAATGAGCAGTTCTTC
TRBJ1-2 TRBV5-1 TRBD1 NA CASSLVPGTGERDGYTF TGCGCCAGCAGCTTGGTCCCCGGGACAGGGGAACGGGATGGCTACACCTTC
TRBJ2-7 TRBV28 NA NA CASSLWAAYEQYF TGTGCCAGCAGTCTCTGGGCAGCCTACGAGCAGTACTTC
TRBJ2-5 TRBV11-3 NA NA CASSAGQLIQETQYF TGTGCCAGCAGCGCCGGACAGCTAATTCAAGAGACCCAGTACTTC
TRBJ2-7 TRBV7-8 NA once CASSYNRILSYEQYF TGTGCCAGCAGCTATAACAGGATTCTATCCTACGAGCAGTACTTC
TRBJ2-4 TRBV9 TRBD1 NA CASSPGQGIAKNIQYF TGTGCCAGCAGCCCTGGACAGGGAATAGCCAAAAACATTCAGTACTTC
TRBJ1-2 TRBV30 NA NA CAWRQGENGYTF TGTGCCTGGAGACAGGGCGAGAATGGCTACACCTTC